Shown below are 5 T cell receptor beta chains from a single sample sequenced in a study of CD8 T cells in ankylosing spondylitis listed by TCRdb under 2017. The receptor library was made with 5' RACE. The sequencing machine was an Illumina HiSeq 2500. TCRdb itself trimmed the public reads at Q25 with fastp, ran MiXCR and retained productive beta chains. All rows with the same CDR3 protein become a single entry with the most common DNA and genes. The sample includes about 8,600 distinct CDR3 sequences, with under 4% observed a single time. Over 9.5% of the sample belongs to the ten largest clones. Sequenced material: blood, either unsorted or a sorted T cell fraction (not recorded which). The receptors originated from a female donor with ankylosing spondylitis or in good health (not recorded which).

Many counts were recorded for this clonotype. This sequence joins TRBV9 and TRBJ2-7; the D call may be TRBD1 or TRBD2 (7 bases each). Germline assignment: CDR1 SGDLS and CDR2 YYNGEE. The CDR3 runs 14 residues. Trimming pared 6 bases from V and 5 bases from J, leaving 18 bases between. Here the CDR3 DNA reads TGTGCCAGCAACTCAGGGGGAGGGAGGGACGAGCAGTACTTC. Its protein is CASNSGGGRDEQYF.

This clonotype qualifies as medium-sized (0.01 to 0.1%). The chain employs TRBV9 and TRBJ2-1; D remains unclear. The ends were cut back, 0 bases at V and 0 bases at J, with 13 bases in the middle. Germline V gene lookup returns CDR1 SGDLS and CDR2 YYNGEE. This CDR3 is built from 17 residues. The CDR3 DNA reads TGTGCCAGCAGCGTAGAGGGTAGAACCTACTCCTACAATGAGCAGTTCTTC. It encodes CASSVEGRTYSYNEQFF.

This clonotype has ten or more counts. CDR3 residues: CASSRGRDSGTEAFF. The CDR3 region has the DNA TGTGCCAGCAGCCGCGGGAGGGATAGTGGCACTGAAGCTTTCTTT. The chain joins TRBV9 to TRBJ1-1, with no clear D. CDR3 length: 15 amino acids. The germline CDR1 and CDR2 sequences are SGDLS and YYNGEE. V lost 4 bases and J 4 bases, leaving 17 bases between the germline ends. The complete variable domain, with remaining parts taken from reference TRBV9 and TRBJ1-1, reads DSGVTQTPKHLITATGQRVTLRCSPRSGDLSVYWYQQSLDQGLQFLIQYYNGEERAKGNILERFSAQQFPDLHSELNLSSLELGDSALYFCASSRGRDSGTEAFFGQGTRLTVV.

Sample share makes this clonotype medium-sized. The chain joins TRBV9 to TRBJ1-1; D is unresolved. CDR1 and CDR2 (germline): SGDLS, YYNGEE. Trimming shortened V by 3 bases and J by 1 base, and 4 bases separated the two germline ends. The CDR3 totals 12 residues. Here the CDR3 reads CASSAGNTEAFF. The CDR3 DNA follows: TGTGCCAGCAGCGCAGGGAACACTGAAGCTTTCTTT.

This clonotype was observed many times. CDR3 sequence (DNA): TGTGCCAGCAGCCCTCCGGACTTCCACAATGAGCAGTTCTTC. Residues: CASSPPDFHNEQFF. The rearrangement joins TRBV9 to TRBJ2-1, with D tentatively TRBD2 (5 bases). The germline V gene encodes CDR1 SGDLS and CDR2 YYNGEE. V was cut by 4 bases and J by 5 bases, with 13 bases left in between. CDR3 size: 14 residues. The variable domain in full, with the rest retrieved from reference TRBV9 and TRBJ2-1, is DSGVTQTPKHLITATGQRVTLRCSPRSGDLSVYWYQQSLDQGLQFLIQYYNGEERAKGNILERFSAQQFPDLHSELNLSSLELGDSALYFCASSPPDFHNEQFFGPGTRLTVL.